Following are 8 T cell receptor beta chains from one sample sequenced in a study of siplizumab effects on memory and regulatory T cells. Produced via immunoSEQ multiplex PCR; TCRdb's table is partial and in-frame only. The table records about 57,000 clones, around 78% of them present only once. The source material was memory CD4+ T cells sorted from blood. Receptors originate from a human donor in good health.

This sequence joins TRBV20-1 and TRBJ1-1; D unresolved. Germline V gene data show CDR1 as DFQATT and CDR2 as SNEGSKA (reference sequence). The CDR3 is 11 amino acids. V lost 2 bases, J lost 7 bases, and 8 bases lay in between. CDR3 coding DNA: TGCAGTGCTAGAATGGGCGGTGAAGCTTTCTTT. Translating gives CSARMGGEAFF.

The V call is TRBV7-9, the J call TRBJ2-3, with D uncertain. Germline V gene lookup returns CDR1 SEHNR and CDR2 FQNEAQ (reference sequence). Deletions cut 6 bases from V and 6 bases from J, with 13 bases between. CDR3 size: 13 residues. The CDR3 nucleotides are TGTGCCAGCAGTGGGTCGGTTTTGGATACGCAGTATTTT. Amino acid sequence: CASSGSVLDTQYF.

This clone has a single count. The chain links TRBV5-1 to TRBJ2-7; 7 positions agree with TRBD1. The CDR3 runs 16 residues. CDR1 SGHRS and CDR2 YFSETQ come from the germline V gene. The ends lost 4 bases at V and 6 bases at J; junction bases unmatched: 16. DNA for the CDR3: TGCGCCAGCAGCATCGACCCCACAGGGGCAAACTCCGAGCAGTACTTC. It encodes CASSIDPTGANSEQYF.

The rearrangement joins TRBV6-8 to TRBJ1-1; unclear D gene. The CDR3 extends over 17 amino acids. Looked up from germline, CDR1 is MNHGY and CDR2 is SAAAGT. Trimming left V 0 bases short and J 0 bases short, with 14 bases between. CDR3 nucleotide sequence: TGTGCCAGCAGTTACTCGTCCGCCCCCGACGTGAACACTGAAGCTTTCTTT. Its protein is CASSYSSAPDVNTEAFF.

The chain has TRBV6-5 and TRBJ2-5; either TRBD1 or TRBD2 may fit D (5 bases each). The CDR3 runs 13 residues. V lost 5 bases, J lost 5 bases, and 12 bases lay in between. From germline, CDR1 is MNHEY and CDR2 SVGAGI. The CDR3 bases are TGTGCCAGCAGTCGGGACCGGCTGGAGACCCAGTACTTC. Protein product: CASSRDRLETQYF.

V is TRBV6-1 and J is TRBJ1-6; no clear D. This CDR3 contains 15 residues. V dropped 6 bases and J dropped 1 base, with 10 bases sitting between them. Germline CDR1 is MNHNS and CDR2 is SASEGT. The CDR3 region has the DNA TGTGCCAGCAGAGGACGGGTGTCCTATAATTCACCCCTCCACTTT. Its translation is CASRGRVSYNSPLHF.

The J gene is TRBJ2-1, the V gene TRBV10-3, with 10 bases aligning to TRBD2. V trimming: 0 bases; J trimming: 4 bases; junction bases outside the gene matches: 9. Germline-derived CDR1 and CDR2 are ENHRY and SYGVKD. The CDR3 sequence is 18 residues long. CDR3 region: CAISESLSGRPPYNEQFF. The CDR3 DNA sequence: TGTGCCATCAGTGAGTCTCTTAGCGGGAGGCCCCCTTACAATGAGCAGTTCTTC.

The CDR3 loop is CAISVRGEETQYF. Written as DNA, the CDR3 is TGTGCCATCAGTGTTCGCGGGGAAGAGACCCAGTACTTC. This rearrangement joins TRBV10-3 to TRBJ2-5; possibly TRBD2 for D (6 bases). This CDR3 contains 13 residues. V gave up 4 bases and J gave up 3 bases, with 9 bases separating them. Germline CDR1 ENHRY, CDR2 SYGVKD.